The 23 T cell receptor beta chains listed next were all sequenced from one sample in a study of shared T cell receptors in the human thymus. Sequencing was performed with immunoSEQ multiplex PCR; in TCRdb, only in-frame clones are kept and a portion is missing. Of 650,000 to 950,000 clones listed, approximately 83% are singletons. These data were also reused for a study on human thymus T cells.

What was sequenced was thymocytes. The receptors stem from a girl under two years old with a congenital heart defect.

The chain joins TRBV5-4 to TRBJ2-2, with 10 bases aligning to TRBD1. V was clipped by 1 base and J by 7 bases; unmatched bases: 7. Germline CDR1 and CDR2: SGHNT and YYREEE (reference sequence). CDR3 length equals 16 residues. Here the CDR3 DNA reads TGTGCCAGCAGCTTGAGGGACAGGGGATATAACGGGGAGCTGTTTTTT. Its translation is CASSLRDRGYNGELFF.

The rearrangement uses TRBV29-1 and TRBJ2-5; 10 bases agree with TRBD1. The V gene's germline CDR1 is SQVTM and CDR2 ANQGSEA. After removal of 6 bases from V and 5 bases from J, the junction contained 12 bases not matched to a gene. The CDR3 is 15 amino acids. CDR3 bases: TGCAGCGTCCCTTACGAGGGACAGGGGACGGAGACCCAGTACTTC. This encodes CSVPYEGQGTETQYF.

This sequence joins TRBV5-1 and TRBJ1-1; perhaps TRBD1 as D (5 bases). This CDR3 contains 15 residues. Per the germline V gene, CDR1 is SGHRS and CDR2 is YFSETQ. Deletions cut 2 bases from V and 3 bases from J, with 14 bases between. Here the CDR3 reads CASSFLARADTEAFF. The CDR3, as DNA: TGCGCCAGCAGCTTTTTGGCCAGGGCGGACACTGAAGCTTTCTTT.

The chain couples TRBV6-1 to TRBJ2-5; TRBD2 agrees at 8 bases. Germline V CDR1 and CDR2: MNHNS, SASEGT. CDR3 length equals 15 residues. Trimming cost V 2 bases and J 3 bases; bases outside gene matches: 5. The CDR3 spells CASSEPSGGKETQYF. As DNA, the CDR3 is TGTGCCAGCAGTGAACCGAGCGGGGGTAAAGAGACCCAGTACTTC.

In DNA, the CDR3 is TGTGCCAGCAGCTCATCCTACGAGCAGTACTTC. Encoded protein: CASSSSYEQYF. The genes are TRBV11-1 and TRBJ2-7; D call uncertain. V lost 4 bases and J lost 1, with 2 bases in between. The CDR3 spans 11 residues. CDR1 and CDR2 (germline): SGHAT, FQDESV (reference sequence).

The chain combines TRBV5-1 with TRBJ1-2, with 8 bases matching TRBD1. CDR3 length: 12 amino acids. CDR1 is SGHRS, CDR2 YFSETQ, per germline. Trimming took 3 bases from V and 5 from J; bases not matched to a gene: 0. The CDR3 sequence: CASSWTGYGYTF. The CDR3 coding sequence is TGCGCCAGCAGCTGGACAGGGTATGGCTACACCTTC.

V usage is TRBV9 and J usage is TRBJ2-2, with a weak D call TRBD1 (6 bases). Trimming left V 4 bases short and J 7 bases short, with 23 bases between. In germline, CDR1 is SGDLS, CDR2 YYNGEE. The CDR3 sequence is 17 residues long. The CDR3 DNA follows: TGTGCCAGCAGCACCCCTCGGCAGGGGCTCTGGGGCGGGGAGCTGTTTTTT. Translated: CASSTPRQGLWGGELFF. Full variable domain (remainder filled in from reference TRBV9 and TRBJ2-2): DSGVTQTPKHLITATGQRVTLRCSPRSGDLSVYWYQQSLDQGLQFLIQYYNGEERAKGNILERFSAQQFPDLHSELNLSSLELGDSALYFCASSTPRQGLWGGELFFGEGSRLTVL.

The chain carries TRBV19 and TRBJ1-3; 7 bases match TRBD1. Germline V CDR1 and CDR2: LNHDA, SQIVND (reference sequence). The V and J ends lost 3 bases and 2 bases, in that order; junction bases with no gene match: 10. The CDR3 sequence is 17 residues long. CDR3 residues: CASSIARQGRTGNTIYF. CDR3 coding DNA: TGTGCCAGTAGTATCGCCCGACAGGGAAGGACTGGAAACACCATATATTTT.

J is TRBJ2-1 and V is TRBV5-1; perhaps TRBD1 as D (5 bases). Germline V CDR1 and CDR2: SGHRS, YFSETQ. The CDR3 length is 16 residues. V lost 5 bases and J 3 bases, leaving 18 bases between the germline ends. For the CDR3, the DNA is TGCGCCAGCAGTTTCACAGGTTTAAGTAACTACAATGAGCAGTTCTTC. Protein: CASSFTGLSNYNEQFF. The whole variable domain, filled in from reference TRBV5-1 and TRBJ2-1, reads KAGVTQTPRYLIKTRGQQVTLSCSPISGHRSVSWYQQTPGQGLQFLFEYFSETQRNKGNFPGRFSGRQFSNSRSEMNVSTLELGDSALYLCASSFTGLSNYNEQFFGPGTRLTVL.

This clone has only a few counts. The chain carries TRBV10-3 and TRBJ1-3, with a tentative D call TRBD1 (5 bases). The germline V gene has CDR1 ENHRY and CDR2 SYGVKD. The V gene lost 5 bases and the J gene lost 1 base, with 9 bases spanning the gap. The CDR3 contains 14 residues. The CDR3 here is CAISLRESGNTIYF. DNA for the CDR3: TGTGCCATCAGTCTCAGGGAATCTGGAAACACCATATATTTT.

This chain links TRBV6-1 with TRBJ2-3; 9 nucleotides line up with TRBD2. CDR3 size: 21 residues. J lost 0 bases, V lost 1 base, and 17 bases had no gene match. CDR1 is MNHNS, CDR2 SASEGT, per germline. Written as DNA, the CDR3 is TGTGCCAGCAGTGAAGTTTGTACGGCGGGGGGGCTATATACTAGCACAGATACGCAGTATTTT. Translating it yields CASSEVCTAGGLYTSTDTQYF.

The V and J genes are TRBV2 and TRBJ1-1; TRBD1 might be the D (5 bases). CDR3 length: 16 amino acids. V gave up 1 base and J gave up 4 bases, with 16 bases separating them. Germline loops: CDR1 SNHLY, CDR2 FYNNEI. The CDR3 DNA sequence: TGTGCCAGCAGTGAAGGGTCCCCCAGGGTGGGCACTGAAGCTTTCTTT. The encoded protein is CASSEGSPRVGTEAFF.

For the CDR3, the DNA is TGTGCCAGCAGCTTAGCGTGGTCAGGTATCGGGGAGCTGTTTTTT. It encodes CASSLAWSGIGELFF. The chain joins TRBV7-6 to TRBJ2-2; D not certain. The CDR3 is 15 residues long. Germline loops: CDR1 SGHVS, CDR2 FNYEAQ. Trimming shortened V by 0 bases and J by 7 bases, and 12 bases separated the two germline ends.

This chain connects TRBV28 to TRBJ2-7; perhaps TRBD2 as D (6 bases). CDR1 and CDR2 from the germline V gene are MDHEN and SYDVKM. This CDR3 comprises 15 residues. V was cut by 5 bases and J by 2 bases, with 16 bases left in between. The DNA for the CDR3 is TGTGCCAGCAGTCAACGAAGCGGGTTCCCCTACGAGCAGTACTTC. Residues: CASSQRSGFPYEQYF.

Here the CDR3 reads CASSVESGSGNTIYF. As DNA, the CDR3 is TGTGCCAGCAGCGTAGAATCAGGCTCTGGAAACACCATATATTTT. J is TRBJ1-3 and V is TRBV9, with D unclear. Looked up from germline, CDR1 is SGDLS and CDR2 is YYNGEE. The CDR3 is 15 amino acids. V dropped 0 bases and J dropped 0 bases, with 7 bases sitting between them.

This clone was detected only once. The V and J genes are TRBV5-1 and TRBJ2-5, with 7 nucleotides matching TRBD1. In germline, CDR1 is SGHRS, CDR2 YFSETQ. The CDR3 has 18 amino acids. With 3 bases clipped from V and 5 bases from J, the junction kept 19 bases outside the gene matches. This CDR3 reads CASSSFDGGQPHEETQYF. CDR3 DNA sequence: TGCGCCAGCAGCTCTTTCGATGGGGGACAGCCCCACGAGGAGACCCAGTACTTC.

The chain joins TRBV28 to TRBJ1-2; 8 bases align to TRBD1. The junction had 7 bases not matched to a gene; V was cut back by 6 bases and J by 4 bases. This CDR3 spans 14 amino acids. Germline loops: CDR1 MDHEN, CDR2 SYDVKM. CDR3 sequence: CASSSRTGTYGYTF. In nucleotides, the CDR3 is TGTGCCAGCAGCTCAAGGACAGGGACCTATGGCTACACCTTC.

The CDR3 region is CASSDSVNANTGELFF. Here the CDR3 DNA reads TGTGCCAGCAGTGATAGCGTAAACGCGAACACCGGGGAGCTGTTTTTT. This chain uses TRBV6-1 with TRBJ2-2, with D possibly matching TRBD2 (5 bases). This CDR3 is built from 16 residues. The germline gives CDR1 MNHNS, CDR2 SASEGT. Trimming stripped 3 bases from V and 0 bases from J, with 11 bases between.

V is TRBV7-9 and J is TRBJ2-5; D uncertain. This CDR3 is built from 17 residues. V dropped 1 base and J dropped 0 bases, with 15 bases sitting between them. The germline V gene encodes CDR1 SEHNR and CDR2 FQNEAQ (reference sequence). The CDR3 sequence is CASSLVPEVDYQETQYF. The CDR3 nucleotides read TGTGCCAGCAGCTTAGTTCCTGAGGTAGACTACCAAGAGACCCAGTACTTC.

The CDR3 reads CASSIDPHSTNSSNTGELFF. The CDR3, as DNA: TGTGCCAGTAGTATAGATCCACACAGTACGAACAGCTCGAACACCGGGGAGCTGTTTTTT. The chain employs TRBV19 and TRBJ2-2; D is unresolved. V gave up 0 bases and J gave up 0 bases, with 20 bases separating them. The germline CDR1 and CDR2 sequences are LNHDA and SQIVND (reference sequence). There are 20 residues in the CDR3.

CDR3 residues: CASSHLGTGGGYTF. The CDR3 coding sequence is TGCGCCAGCAGCCATCTTGGGACAGGGGGTGGCTACACCTTC. The chain links TRBV4-1 to TRBJ1-2; 11 bases match TRBD1. V shed 3 bases and J 7 bases; nucleotides not matched to a gene: 4. CDR1 and CDR2 from the germline V gene are MGHRA and YSYEKL. This CDR3 has 14 amino acids.

CDR3 bases: TGTGCCAGCAGACCCGGGACTAGGGGGGGAGATACGCAGTATTTT. Its protein is CASRPGTRGGDTQYF. The rearrangement joins TRBV7-9 to TRBJ2-3, with 8 bases that match TRBD2. The CDR3 extends over 15 amino acids. V trimming: 6 bases; J trimming: 5 bases; junction bases outside the gene matches: 10. The germline V gene has CDR1 SEHNR and CDR2 FQNEAQ (reference sequence).

Points on this clone: Other DNA sequences in the same sample also yield this CDR3. The chain couples TRBV6-5 to TRBJ1-5, with D maybe TRBD1 (6 bases). The CDR3 is 15 amino acids. V dropped 2 bases and J dropped 7 bases, with 15 bases sitting between them. From germline, CDR1 is MNHEY and CDR2 SVGAGI. The CDR3 region has the DNA TGTGCCAGCAGTTACAATGGGGGCGAAGGGCAGCCCCAGCATTTT. This translates into CASSYNGGEGQPQHF.